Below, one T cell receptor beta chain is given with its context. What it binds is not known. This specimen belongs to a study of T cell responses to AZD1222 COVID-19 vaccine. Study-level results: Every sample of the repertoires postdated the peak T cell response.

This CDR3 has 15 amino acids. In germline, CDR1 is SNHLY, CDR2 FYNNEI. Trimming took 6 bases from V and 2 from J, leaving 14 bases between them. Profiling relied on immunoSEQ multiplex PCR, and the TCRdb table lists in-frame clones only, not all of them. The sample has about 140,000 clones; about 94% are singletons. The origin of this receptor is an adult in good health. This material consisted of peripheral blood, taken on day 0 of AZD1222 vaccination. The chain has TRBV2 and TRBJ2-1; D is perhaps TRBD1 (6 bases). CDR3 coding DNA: TGTGCCAGCAGGCCCCGGACAGATACCTACAATGAGCAGTTCTTC. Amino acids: CASRPRTDTYNEQFF.